The 27 T cell receptor beta chains given below trace back to one sample, sequenced in a study of early T cells in non-severe SARS-CoV-2 infection. TCRdb redid the calling of the 5' RACE reads with MiXCR, one entry per CDR3 protein. The repertoire consists of some 64,000 distinct CDR3 sequences, with roughly 9% occurring once and the leading ten covering 13%. The sample here was whole blood, taken at baseline. The receptors here all came from an adult who was a healthcare worker with PCR-confirmed SARS-CoV-2 infection or an uninfected control (not recorded which).

V gene TRBV6-5 combines with J gene TRBJ1-1; tentative D call: TRBD1 (5 bases). The CDR3 extends over 12 amino acids. CDR1 is MNHEY, CDR2 SVGAGI, per germline. V was trimmed by 5 bases and J by 4 bases, leaving 8 bases between them. The CDR3: CASSQGPTEAFF. In nucleotides, the CDR3 is TGTGCCAGCAGTCAGGGCCCCACTGAAGCTTTCTTT.

This clonotype was observed many times. This chain joins TRBV24-1 and TRBJ2-5, with 7 nucleotides matching TRBD1. CDR1 is KGHDR and CDR2 is SFDVKD in the germline V gene. The CDR3 totals 16 residues. V gave up 3 bases and J gave up 7 bases; unmatched junction bases: 13. DNA of the CDR3: TGTGCCACCAGTGATACGGACAGGTCCCAAAGAGTGACCCAGTACTTC. Amino acid sequence: CATSDTDRSQRVTQYF.

There are many counts of this clonotype. The genes are TRBV19 and TRBJ2-7, with 9 bases matching TRBD1. The V and J ends lost 6 bases and 5 bases, in that order; junction bases with no gene match: 2. The germline V gene has CDR1 LNHDA and CDR2 SQIVND (reference sequence). CDR3 length: 12 residues. The CDR3 nucleotides are TGTGCCAGTAGCCGGGACAGGGACGAGCAGTACTTC. This codes for CASSRDRDEQYF.

This clonotype appeared many times. The chain carries TRBV5-1 and TRBJ1-2; no clear D. Germline V gives CDR1 SGHRS, CDR2 YFSETQ. With 4 bases removed from V and 8 bases from J, the gap between germline ends came to 24 bases. The CDR3 has 16 amino acids. The CDR3 DNA follows: TGCGCCAGCAGCGTCTCCCCAGGCTCCACCATGAGGGGCTACACCTTC. Translated: CASSVSPGSTMRGYTF.

The chain combines TRBV5-1 with TRBJ2-1; D gene unclear. V was trimmed by 4 bases and J by 5 bases, leaving 10 bases between them. This CDR3 is built from 13 residues. Germline V gives CDR1 SGHRS, CDR2 YFSETQ. In DNA form, the CDR3 reads TGCGCCAGCAGCCCAGATACGGACAATGAGCAGTTCTTC. It translates to CASSPDTDNEQFF.

This clonotype was picked up many times. The V and J genes are TRBV20-1 and TRBJ1-5; D may be TRBD1 (5 bases). Per the germline V gene, CDR1 is DFQATT and CDR2 is SNEGSKA (reference sequence). This CDR3 has 13 residues. V lost 6 bases and J lost 5, with 14 bases in between. The CDR3 sequence is CSAADKEDQPQHF. Written as DNA, the CDR3 is TGCAGTGCAGCGGACAAGGAGGATCAGCCCCAGCATTTT.

This clonotype has more than one count but fewer than ten. Germline and junction disagree at one end, which may indicate a read error. The chain uses TRBV5-4 and TRBJ2-1, with 8 bases aligning to TRBD2. The CDR3 is made up of 13 amino acids. Germline V gives CDR1 SGHNT, CDR2 YYREEE (reference sequence). CDR3 nucleotide sequence: TGTGCCAGCAGCTTGGATGTAGTAGCGGGAATGCTCTTC. Amino acids: CASSLDVVAGMLF.

The rearrangement joins TRBV11-3 to TRBJ2-1; D is ambiguous. V was pared by 4 bases and J by 4 bases, with 5 bases between. The CDR3 is 12 residues long. CDR1 and CDR2 from the germline V gene are SGHNT and YENEEA. The CDR3 DNA sequence: TGTGCCAGCAGCTGGAATTACAATGAGCAGTTCTTC. It translates to CASSWNYNEQFF.

The J gene is TRBJ1-1, the V gene TRBV20-1, with D perhaps matching TRBD1 (5 bases). There are 13 residues in the CDR3. Per the germline V gene, CDR1 is DFQATT and CDR2 is SNEGSKA (reference sequence). The V end was cut by 0 bases, the J end by 3 bases, with 8 bases between. The CDR3: CSARETVYTEAFF. The CDR3 DNA reads TGCAGTGCTAGAGAGACAGTTTACACTGAAGCTTTCTTT.

The genes are TRBV7-9 and TRBJ2-1, with TRBD2 matching over 11 bases. With 5 bases clipped from V and 5 bases from J, the junction kept 5 bases outside the gene matches. From germline, CDR1 is SEHNR and CDR2 FQNEAQ (reference sequence). The CDR3 sequence is 15 residues long. CDR3 residues: CASSHALAGDNEQFF. In DNA form, the CDR3 reads TGTGCCAGCAGCCACGCACTAGCGGGAGACAATGAGCAGTTCTTC.

This clonotype was counted between two and nine times. The CDR3 spells CASSVGLATYNEQFF. The CDR3 nucleotides are TGTGCCAGCAGCGTAGGGCTAGCCACCTACAATGAGCAGTTCTTC. V is TRBV9 and J is TRBJ2-1; tentative D call: TRBD2 (5 bases). The CDR3 sequence is 15 residues long. Trimming stripped 0 bases from V and 2 bases from J, with 9 bases between. Germline CDR1 and CDR2: SGDLS and YYNGEE.

CDR3 region: CAWTVRSSYNEQFF. DNA of the CDR3: TGTGCCTGGACTGTCAGAAGCTCCTACAATGAGCAGTTCTTC. The J gene is TRBJ2-1, the V gene TRBV30; D not resolved. The CDR3 sequence is 14 residues long. Germline loops: CDR1 GTSNPN, CDR2 SVGIG (reference sequence). V was trimmed by 4 bases and J by 0 bases, leaving 10 bases between them.

This clonotype has only a few counts. This chain uses TRBV2 with TRBJ2-1; 9 bases are shared with TRBD2. Per germline, CDR1 SNHLY and CDR2 FYNNEI. V lost 3 bases, J lost 7 bases, and 4 bases stayed unmatched. CDR3 size: 14 residues. The CDR3 sequence: CASSEREGPNEQFF. For the CDR3, the DNA is TGTGCCAGCAGTGAGCGGGAGGGCCCTAATGAGCAGTTCTTC.

V and J are TRBV27 and TRBJ2-3; 8 bases are shared with TRBD2. Germline V CDR1 and CDR2: MNHEY, SMNVEV (reference sequence). This CDR3 spans 14 amino acids. The V gene end was trimmed by 5 bases and the J gene end by 1 base; junction bases not matched to a gene: 2. CDR3 residues: CASSTSGGTDTQYF. Here the CDR3 DNA reads TGTGCCAGCAGTACTAGCGGAGGCACAGATACGCAGTATTTT.

This clonotype was detected only a few times. The chain links TRBV29-1 to TRBJ2-5; D may match TRBD1 or TRBD2 (6 bases each). Germline V CDR1 and CDR2: SQVTM, ANQGSEA. Trimming took off 6 bases at V and 1 base at J, with 15 bases between the two ends. This CDR3 region has 14 residues. CDR3 in DNA: TGCAGCGTAAGGGGGGATCGGCTCCAAGAGACCCAGTACTTC. This codes for CSVRGDRLQETQYF.

There are a few counts of this clonotype. The V and J genes are TRBV5-1 and TRBJ2-3; D unresolved. The CDR3 is 16 amino acids. The germline CDR1 and CDR2 sequences are SGHRS and YFSETQ. The ends were cut back, 3 bases at V and 0 bases at J, with 14 bases in the middle. The CDR3: CASSSGGTSSTDTQYF. The CDR3 DNA follows: TGCGCCAGCAGCTCCGGCGGAACATCTAGCACAGATACGCAGTATTTT.

This clonotype turned up a few times. V usage is TRBV5-5 and J usage is TRBJ2-5; a weak D match, TRBD2 (6 bases). CDR1 is SGHKS and CDR2 is YYEKEE in the germline V gene (reference sequence). The CDR3 covers 15 residues. V lost 1 base to trimming and J lost 4 bases, with 14 bases between them. In nucleotides, the CDR3 is TGTGCCAGCAGCTTGTGGGCTAGCGTCGGAGAGACCCAGTACTTC. Protein sequence: CASSLWASVGETQYF. Full variable domain (rest looked up from reference TRBV5-5 and TRBJ2-5): DAGVTQSPTHLIKTRGQQVTLRCSPISGHKSVSWYQQVLGQGPQFIFQYYEKEERGRGNFPDRFSARQFPNYSSELNVNALLLGDSALYLCASSLWASVGETQYFGPGTRLLVL.

There are many counts of this clonotype. Germline is not matched at one junction end, which may reflect a read error. The chain employs TRBV20-1 and TRBJ2-4; no definite D call. Germline lookup yields CDR1 DFQATT and CDR2 SNEGSKA (reference sequence). The CDR3 has 12 amino acids. DNA of the CDR3: TGCAGTGCTGGAGAGCTCGGTAACATTCAGTACTTC. It translates to CSAGELGNIQYF.

The gene calls are TRBV20-1 and TRBJ2-7; the D gene is possibly TRBD1 (6 bases). The ends were cut back, 0 bases at V and 4 bases at J, with 19 bases in the middle. Germline CDR1 reads DFQATT; CDR2 reads SNEGSKA (reference sequence). The CDR3 has 16 amino acids. The CDR3 region has the DNA TGCAGTGCTAGAGATAGGACCCGGACAGTGAATTACGAGCAGTACTTC. Its protein product is CSARDRTRTVNYEQYF.

Many counts were recorded for this clonotype. The chain carries TRBV29-1 and TRBJ2-1, with 8 bases lining up with TRBD1. Looked up from germline, CDR1 is SQVTM and CDR2 is ANQGSEA. CDR3 size: 14 residues. V was clipped by 3 bases and J by 4 bases; unmatched bases: 5. CDR3 amino acids: CSVETDRDYNEQFF. As DNA, the CDR3 is TGCAGCGTTGAGACGGACAGGGATTACAATGAGCAGTTCTTC.

The chain recombines TRBV11-1 with TRBJ2-2; D remains ambiguous. The V gene's germline CDR1 is SGHAT and CDR2 FQDESV (reference sequence). The CDR3 is 13 residues long. V was trimmed by 2 bases and J by 6 bases, leaving 7 bases between them. CDR3 sequence (DNA): TGTGCCAGCAGCTTACCCTACTCCGGGGAGCTGTTTTTT. It specifies CASSLPYSGELFF.

This clonotype appeared a few times. The genes are TRBV6-5 and TRBJ1-1; D unresolved. This CDR3 has 13 residues. The ends were cut back, 2 bases at V and 4 bases at J, with 8 bases in the middle. Germline CDR1 and CDR2: MNHEY and SVGAGI. The DNA of the CDR3 is TGTGCCAGCAGTTACGGTTTAAGCACTGAAGCTTTCTTT. As protein: CASSYGLSTEAFF.

In its sample, this clonotype was seen many times. This chain joins TRBV7-9 and TRBJ1-1; D not resolved. The CDR3 length is 12 residues. V gave up 5 bases and J gave up 3 bases, with 7 bases separating them. Germline V gene sequence: CDR1 SEHNR, CDR2 FQNEAQ (reference sequence). The CDR3 region is CASSPIDTEAFF. CDR3 in DNA: TGTGCCAGCAGCCCCATTGACACTGAAGCTTTCTTT.

The chain employs TRBV3-1 and TRBJ2-2; 9 bases agree with TRBD2. V lost 4 bases to trimming and J lost 4 bases; unmatched junction nucleotides: 22. The CDR3 is 21 amino acids. CDR1 and CDR2 from the germline V gene are LGHDT and YNNKEL (reference sequence). Here the CDR3 reads CASSPLLGLDLAGIGTGELFF. For the CDR3, the DNA is TGTGCCAGCAGCCCATTGCTAGGGTTGGATCTAGCGGGAATCGGCACCGGGGAGCTGTTTTTT.

In its sample, this clonotype was seen a few times. The chain links TRBV6-5 to TRBJ1-5, with D unclear. The CDR3 covers 18 residues. The ends were cut back, 5 bases at V and 6 bases at J, with 26 bases in the middle. CDR1 is MNHEY, CDR2 SVGAGI, per germline. CDR3 protein: CASSAQRDGRVAAQPQHF. The CDR3 DNA reads TGTGCCAGCAGTGCCCAACGGGATGGGAGAGTGGCTGCTCAGCCCCAGCATTTT.

This clonotype was counted a few times. The chain couples TRBV2 to TRBJ2-7, with 7 bases that match TRBD1. This CDR3 comprises 14 residues. Germline values: CDR1 SNHLY, CDR2 FYNNEI. The junction had 9 bases not matched to a gene; V was cut back by 3 bases and J by 7 bases. DNA for the CDR3: TGTGCCAGCAGTGACCGACAGGGTGTAGGGGAGCAGTACTTC. Its protein product is CASSDRQGVGEQYF.

This clonotype was counted many times. The chain recombines TRBV29-1 with TRBJ2-1; no reliable D call. The V and J ends lost 1 base and 3 bases respectively, with 7 bases between them. This CDR3 comprises 13 residues. Germline CDR1 is SQVTM and CDR2 is ANQGSEA. The CDR3: CSVEVLRYNEQFF. CDR3 sequence (DNA): TGCAGCGTTGAAGTGTTACGCTACAATGAGCAGTTCTTC.